One sample yielded the 26 T cell receptor beta chains listed below, sequenced in a study of blood T cell repertoires in COVID-19. Sequencing used immunoSEQ multiplex PCR; TCRdb keeps in-frame clones, though not all of them. This table has approximately 170,000 clones, around nine tenths appearing once. The sequencing input was peripheral blood. The source of these receptors is a man in his late teens or twenties with active or convalescent COVID-19.

The chain uses TRBV5-4 and TRBJ2-1, with a weak D call TRBD2 (6 bases). Trimming took 3 bases from V and 8 from J, leaving 18 bases between them. Per germline, CDR1 SGHNT and CDR2 YYREEE (reference sequence). The length of the CDR3 is 15 residues. Written as DNA, the CDR3 is TGTGCCAGCAGCTCTACGGGCGGGGCTAGCTATGAGCAGTTCTTC. Its translation is CASSSTGGASYEQFF.

V gene TRBV5-1 combines with J gene TRBJ1-2; 7 bases are a match to TRBD1. CDR1 is SGHRS, CDR2 YFSETQ, per germline. This CDR3 is 15 amino acids long. The V segment lost 0 bases and the J segment 4 bases; nucleotides outside the gene matches: 6. The CDR3 coding sequence is TGCGCCAGCAGCTTGGGGCTGGGACAGAGCTATGGCTACACCTTC. Translating it yields CASSLGLGQSYGYTF.

This clone has more than one count but fewer than ten. The chain joins TRBV19 to TRBJ1-6, with 8 bases that match TRBD1. The V gene end was trimmed by 7 bases and the J gene end by 4 bases; junction bases not matched to a gene: 6. CDR1 is LNHDA, CDR2 SQIVND, per germline (reference sequence). This CDR3 region has 15 residues. As DNA, the CDR3 is TGTGCCAGTACTAACAGGGGGGCGTATAATTCACCCCTCCACTTT. Encoded protein: CASTNRGAYNSPLHF.

This chain uses TRBV6-6 with TRBJ1-5; D is perhaps TRBD1 (6 bases). This CDR3 is built from 15 residues. V dropped 2 bases and J dropped 4 bases, with 12 bases sitting between them. The germline V gene has CDR1 MNHNY and CDR2 SVGAGI (reference sequence). Written as DNA, the CDR3 is TGTGCCAGCAGTTACAGGGACACCAAGAATCAGCCCCAGCATTTT. Its translation is CASSYRDTKNQPQHF.

V and J are TRBV7-9 and TRBJ1-1, with 8 bases aligning to TRBD1. Germline loops: CDR1 SEHNR, CDR2 FQNEAQ (reference sequence). The CDR3 has 14 amino acids. V lost 5 bases to trimming and J lost 7 bases; unmatched junction nucleotides: 9. This CDR3 reads CASSANPGQGEAFF. In DNA form, the CDR3 reads TGTGCCAGCAGCGCAAATCCTGGACAGGGTGAAGCTTTCTTT.

In DNA, the CDR3 is TGTGCCAGCAGTTACTCGACTCGAGACCCCTATGGCTACACCTTC. Amino acids: CASSYSTRDPYGYTF. The V call is TRBV6-5, the J call TRBJ1-2; D is ambiguous. Germline assignment: CDR1 MNHEY and CDR2 SVGAGI. The CDR3 runs 15 residues. V gave up 0 bases and J gave up 4 bases, with 12 bases separating them.

The chain is built from TRBV28 and TRBJ2-2; 7 bases are a match to TRBD1. This CDR3 contains 16 residues. Germline V gene sequence: CDR1 MDHEN, CDR2 SYDVKM. The J segment lost 5 bases and the V segment lost 2 bases, leaving 8 bases of the junction unmatched. CDR3 protein: CASSLTRDSYTGELFF. In DNA form, the CDR3 reads TGTGCCAGCAGTTTAACTCGGGACAGCTATACCGGGGAGCTGTTTTTT. Together with reference TRBV28 and TRBJ2-2, the CDR3 gives the full variable domain: DVKVTQSSRYLVKRTGEKVFLECVQDMDHENMFWYRQDPGLGLRLIYFSYDVKMKEKGDIPEGYSVSREKKERFSLILESASTNQTSMYLCASSLTRDSYTGELFFGEGSRLTVL.

V usage is TRBV4-1 and J usage is TRBJ2-1; TRBD2 agrees at 8 bases. Trimming removed 3 bases from V and 5 bases from J; junction bases left unmatched: 12. The CDR3 loop spans 17 amino acids. Germline assignment: CDR1 MGHRA and CDR2 YSYEKL. CDR3 coding DNA: TGCGCCAGCAGCCATCCGGCCGTAGCGGGAACGGACAATGAGCAGTTCTTC. It codes for CASSHPAVAGTDNEQFF.

This chain links TRBV7-8 with TRBJ2-2, with 8 bases matching TRBD1. CDR3 length: 15 residues. Losses at the gene ends were 3 bases for V and 7 bases for J; bases not matched to a gene: 7. The germline V gene has CDR1 SGHVS and CDR2 FQNEAQ. The CDR3 DNA is TGTGCCAGCAGCTTTAGGGACAGGTCAAACGGGGAGCTGTTTTTT. This translates into CASSFRDRSNGELFF. Combining the CDR3 with reference TRBV7-8 and TRBJ2-2 gives the whole variable domain GAGVSQSPRYKVAKRGQDVALRCDPISGHVSLFWYQQALGQGPEFLTYFQNEAQLDKSGLPSDRFFAERPEGSVSTLKIQRTQQEDSAVYLCASSFRDRSNGELFFGEGSRLTVL.

The gene calls are TRBV7-3 and TRBJ2-1; D is perhaps TRBD2 (6 bases). CDR3 length equals 15 residues. The V and J ends lost 3 bases and 8 bases respectively, with 17 bases between them. CDR1 SGHTA and CDR2 FQGTGA come from the germline V gene. CDR3 in amino acids: CASSFGTSALDEQFF. Here the CDR3 DNA reads TGTGCCAGCAGCTTCGGGACTTCAGCGCTGGATGAGCAGTTCTTC.

This chain connects TRBV7-2 to TRBJ1-4; 9 bases map to TRBD1. Germline lookup yields CDR1 SGHTA and CDR2 FQGNSA. The CDR3 is made up of 18 amino acids. J gave up 5 bases and V 1 base, and 11 bases lay outside the gene matches. CDR3 DNA: TGTGCCAGCAGCTTAGTTTCTGTGAGGACAGGGGAGAATGAAAAACTGTTTTTT. It is translated as CASSLVSVRTGENEKLFF.

V and J are TRBV24-1 and TRBJ2-3; 11 bases agree with TRBD2. Germline assignment: CDR1 KGHDR and CDR2 SFDVKD. Trimming cost V 2 bases and J 2 bases; bases outside gene matches: 5. The CDR3 totals 17 residues. The CDR3 nucleotides are TGTGCCACCAGTGATTCGGGACTAGCGGAAGACACAGATACGCAGTATTTT. It specifies CATSDSGLAEDTDTQYF.

The chain has TRBV6-2 or TRBV6-3 and TRBJ1-2, with D unclear. Germline CDR1 is MNHEY and CDR2 is SVGEGT. The CDR3 has 14 residues. V gave up 0 bases and J gave up 4 bases, with 9 bases separating them. CDR3: CASSYSRTGYGYTF. In nucleotides, the CDR3 is TGTGCCAGCAGTTACTCGAGAACGGGCTATGGCTACACCTTC.

J is TRBJ2-1 and V is TRBV5-4, with a weak D call TRBD2 (6 bases). V was trimmed by 2 bases and J by 0 bases, leaving 9 bases between them. The CDR3 spans 15 residues. Germline CDR1 and CDR2: SGHNT and YYREEE (reference sequence). CDR3 DNA sequence: TGTGCCAGCAGCTTCGATAGCGGCTCCTACAATGAGCAGTTCTTC. Protein: CASSFDSGSYNEQFF.

V is TRBV4-1 and J is TRBJ1-1, with a weak D call TRBD1 (6 bases). This CDR3 region has 16 residues. Germline assignment: CDR1 MGHRA and CDR2 YSYEKL. Trimming cost V 3 bases and J 0 bases, with 14 bases left between them. CDR3 in DNA: TGCGCCAGCAGCCACCAGATTACAGGGTTGAACACTGAAGCTTTCTTT. This codes for CASSHQITGLNTEAFF.

The genes are TRBV12-5 and TRBJ2-2; 12 bases are a match to TRBD2. This CDR3 has 17 amino acids. Unmatched junction bases numbered 8, after V lost 2 bases and J lost 7 bases. Germline values: CDR1 LGHNT, CDR2 FRNRAP. The CDR3 sequence is CASGLFLAGGPNGELFF. CDR3 DNA: TGTGCTAGTGGTTTGTTTCTAGCGGGGGGGCCTAACGGGGAGCTGTTTTTT. The complete variable domain, with remaining parts taken from reference TRBV12-5 and TRBJ2-2, reads DARVTQTPRHKVTEMGQEVTMRCQPILGHNTVFWYRQTMMQGLELLAYFRNRAPLDDSGMPKDRFSAEMPDATLATLKIQPSEPRDSAVYFCASGLFLAGGPNGELFFGEGSRLTVL.

The chain recombines TRBV19 with TRBJ1-1; D may be TRBD1 (5 bases). CDR1 and CDR2 from the germline V gene are LNHDA and SQIVND (reference sequence). The CDR3 contains 20 residues. V lost 3 bases and J lost 4, with 30 bases in between. The CDR3: CASSMSPRQGGAGVGTEAFF. The CDR3 nucleotides are TGTGCCAGTAGTATGAGTCCCCGCCAGGGAGGAGCAGGAGTAGGCACTGAAGCTTTCTTT.

The chain links TRBV11-3 to TRBJ2-1; TRBD2 matches at 12 bases. The CDR3 has 16 residues. J was trimmed by 6 bases and V by 1 base; bases with no gene match: 4. Germline lookup yields CDR1 SGHNT and CDR2 YENEEA. CDR3 sequence reads: CASSLVVTSGSNEQFF. The DNA of the CDR3 is TGTGCCAGCAGCTTAGTTGTGACTAGCGGGAGCAATGAGCAGTTCTTC.

The chain employs TRBV10-1 and TRBJ2-5, with D perhaps matching TRBD2 (6 bases). Between the trimmed V and J ends, which lost 0 bases and 5 bases, there was a span of 10 bases. The CDR3 loop spans 14 amino acids. The germline CDR1 and CDR2 sequences are WNHNN and SYGVQD (reference sequence). CDR3 coding DNA: TGCGCCAGCAGTGAGTCGTCAGGGAGGGAGACCCAGTACTTC. It specifies CASSESSGRETQYF.

V and J are TRBV5-6 and TRBJ1-1; 7 bases line up with TRBD1. Germline values: CDR1 SGHDT, CDR2 YYEEEE. This CDR3 region has 15 residues. Losses at the gene ends were 4 bases for V and 1 base for J; bases not matched to a gene: 7. CDR3 nucleotides: TGTGCCAGCAGCCCCTGGGGACAGAAGAACACTGAAGCTTTCTTT. It translates to CASSPWGQKNTEAFF. Looking up the rest from reference TRBV5-6 and TRBJ1-1 gives the full variable domain: DAGVTQSPTHLIKTRGQQVTLRCSPKSGHDTVSWYQQALGQGPQFIFQYYEEEERQRGNFPDRFSGHQFPNYSSELNVNALLLGDSALYLCASSPWGQKNTEAFFGQGTRLTVV.

The chain combines TRBV9 with TRBJ2-7; the D gene is possibly TRBD1 (6 bases). There are 17 residues in the CDR3. Germline lookup yields CDR1 SGDLS and CDR2 YYNGEE. The V and J ends lost 0 bases and 1 base respectively, with 17 bases between them. The CDR3 sequence: CASSVAWSAGDSYEQYF. The CDR3 nucleotides are TGTGCCAGCAGCGTAGCTTGGTCGGCAGGGGATTCCTACGAGCAGTACTTC.

This clone showed up just a few times. This sequence joins TRBV5-1 and TRBJ2-3; 10 nucleotides line up with TRBD2. Germline assignment: CDR1 SGHRS and CDR2 YFSETQ. V lost 4 bases, J lost 3 bases, and 8 bases stayed unmatched. This CDR3 region has 16 residues. The CDR3 spells CASSIIAGGGTDTQYF. CDR3 DNA: TGCGCCAGCAGCATAATAGCGGGAGGAGGGACAGATACGCAGTATTTT.

V gene TRBV7-7 combines with J gene TRBJ2-5, with D perhaps TRBD1 (6 bases). CDR3 length: 13 amino acids. Germline V lookup: CDR1 SSHAT, CDR2 FNYEAQ (reference sequence). Trimming removed 4 bases from V and 2 bases from J, with 8 bases in between. CDR3 sequence (DNA): TGTGCCAGCAGCTCAGGACAGCAAGAGACCCAGTACTTC. This translates into CASSSGQQETQYF. Complete variable domain (other parts from reference TRBV7-7 and TRBJ2-5): GAGVSQSPRYKVTKRGQDVTLRCDPISSHATLYWYQQALGQGPEFLTYFNYEAQPDKSGLPSDRFSAERPEGSISTLTIQRTEQRDSAMYRCASSSGQQETQYFGPGTRLLVL.

This clone was seen a few times. The chain employs TRBV4-1 and TRBJ1-2, with D possibly TRBD1 on 6 matching bases. Deletions cut 0 bases from V and 4 bases from J, with 9 bases between. The CDR3 has 14 residues. Germline V gene sequence: CDR1 MGHRA, CDR2 YSYEKL. CDR3 DNA: TGCGCCAGCAGCCAAGATAGGACAGCCTATGGCTACACCTTC. It codes for CASSQDRTAYGYTF.

The chain couples TRBV19 to TRBJ2-3; tentatively, D is TRBD1 (7 bases). The CDR3 runs 17 residues. Germline V CDR1 and CDR2: LNHDA, SQIVND (reference sequence). V dropped 5 bases and J dropped 2 bases, with 20 bases sitting between them. CDR3 nucleotide sequence: TGTGCCAGTAGTTCAACCACAGGGGACTTATCCACAGATACGCAGTATTTT. Encoded protein: CASSSTTGDLSTDTQYF.

This clone has just a few counts. V and J are TRBV5-1 and TRBJ1-2; TRBD1 agrees at 8 bases. The CDR3 totals 13 residues. Germline V gives CDR1 SGHRS, CDR2 YFSETQ. Trimming took 0 bases from V and 7 from J; bases not matched to a gene: 2. In DNA form, the CDR3 reads TGCGCCAGCAGCTTGGGGCAGGGGGCTGGCTACACCTTC. Its protein is CASSLGQGAGYTF.